The rows below give T cell receptor beta chains drawn from one sample of a study of blood T cell repertoires in COVID-19. The assay was immunoSEQ multiplex PCR, and TCRdb's table has in-frame clones only and misses some. The sample lists about 120,000 clones; roughly 90% were seen once. Sequencing was performed on peripheral blood. These receptors were taken from a man aged 70-80 years who had recovered from COVID-19. CDR3s include the opening cysteine and the closing phenylalanine or tryptophan. D genes are given only for firm matches.

v_call d_call cdr3_aa
TRBV7-3 TRBD1 CASSSTGYNEQFF
TRBV30 TRBD1 CAWSVRDRDNSPLHF
TRBV12-3/TRBV12-4 TRBD1 CATRPGQYNEQFF
TRBV3-1/TRBV3-2 TRBD2 CASSDQRNAGGRETQYF
TRBV30 . CAWSLAGDSPLHF
TRBV30 . CAWRGTITTNEKLFF
TRBV4-2 . CASSRDVTAVSYEQYF
TRBV6-6 TRBD1 CASSRATGGSYNSPLHF
TRBV2 TRBD1 CASSSLDRADEQYF
TRBV13 . CASSLRDEKLFF
TRBV11-2 . CASSSGGTEAFF
TRBV7-8 . CASSLAYAGRGQPQHF
TRBV27 . CASSPGPQVPLHF
TRBV11-2 . CASSLRVENLAKNIQYF
TRBV5-1 . CASSLVPAGNTEAFF
TRBV4-3 TRBD1 CASSHQDRGFFEQYF
TRBV5-6 . CASSLQGRAYGYTF